Listed below are T cell receptor beta chains from one sample, sequenced in a study of vaccination and CD4 T cells after COVID-19. Which antigens these TCRs recognize remains unknown. TCRdb re-called the PCR reads through MiXCR, storing one row per CDR3 protein. The data hold roughly 12,000 distinct CDR3 sequences, with 45% to 65% observed a single time. The sample was CD4+ T cells from blood, cultured in vitro. The receptors originated from a human donor who had recovered from COVID-19. Each CDR3 is given with its conserved first and last residue.

TRBJ2-6 TRBV24-1 CATSDSGTGVLAGANVLTF
TRBJ2-5 TRBV7-3 CASSSSGTRQETQYF
TRBJ2-1 TRBV2 CASSERWLGRNEQFF
TRBJ2-2 TRBV2 CASRGTRNTGELFF
TRBJ2-3 TRBV20-1 CSARVPTGQNLYF
TRBJ1-5 TRBV27 CASSLSMSASKGRIQPQHF
TRBJ1-5 TRBV2 CASSYDRDQPQHF
TRBJ2-5 TRBV20-1 CSARWETQYF
TRBJ2-5 TRBV2 CASNQREVEETQYF
TRBJ1-5 TRBV2 CASSLTPNSNQPQHF
TRBJ2-7 TRBV21-1 CASSKPGTGINEQYF
TRBJ2-6 TRBV19 CASSISSGSGANVLTF
TRBJ2-1 TRBV7-2 CASSTSPQGYNEQFF
TRBJ2-2 TRBV2 CASTTSGQPIPGELFF
TRBJ2-7 TRBV20-1 CSARDQGTSGALSSYEQYF
TRBJ1-1 TRBV2 CASSEGLGGRNTEAFF
TRBJ1-6 TRBV7-8 CASSLRGVKGGDSPLHF
TRBJ2-3 TRBV19 CASSIGRHEADTQYF
TRBJ2-1 TRBV7-8 CASSPGTSLNEQFF
TRBJ1-1 TRBV20-1 CSASLISSGTEAFF
TRBJ1-2 TRBV6-5 CASSYLRGGARGGYTF
TRBJ2-7 TRBV6-5 CASSSPGQAYEQYF
TRBJ2-4 TRBV7-2 CASSPLAGLTQNIQYF
TRBJ1-2 TRBV19 CASSPTGGDYGYTF
TRBJ2-7 TRBV7-3 CASSYGSTYEQYF
TRBJ1-2 TRBV5-3 CARRQAGLGGYTF
TRBJ2-5 TRBV7-2 CASSVQRFGGGETQYF
TRBJ2-1 TRBV19 CASSMPLGHEQFF
TRBJ2-3 TRBV5-4 CASSATSGRATDTQYF
TRBJ1-5 TRBV10-3 CAISEWWGQPQHF
TRBJ1-4 TRBV18 CASSPRQLDEKLFF
TRBJ2-3 TRBV7-2 CASSFSSSTDTQYF
TRBJ2-7 TRBV28 CASSTIHSALNYEQYF
TRBJ1-1 TRBV6-1 CASRGLGQSPMNTEAFF
TRBJ2-3 TRBV15 CATSRDLAGGPVVTDTQYF
TRBJ1-1 TRBV7-3 CASSSQENTEAFF
TRBJ1-5 TRBV20-1 CSAGKGQGHWPQHF
TRBJ1-1 TRBV2 CASSKVTGNTEAFF
TRBJ2-2 TRBV27 CASSLTTSRWGGGELFF
TRBJ2-2 TRBV7-6 CASSPRVAGFEDGELFF
TRBJ2-5 TRBV20-1 CSALRRQETQYF
TRBJ2-7 TRBV6-2/TRBV6-3 CASSYSGGPFSSYEQYF
TRBJ1-6 TRBV20-1 CSALDRAISPLHF
TRBJ1-5 TRBV7-3 CASSLRVRGGGQPQHF
TRBJ2-3 TRBV12-3/TRBV12-4 CATNTGTSFPGTQYF
TRBJ1-5 TRBV2 CASSETKNQPQHF
TRBJ1-2 TRBV30 CAMPLQGEYGYTF
TRBJ1-2 TRBV6-1 CASSHPGTNYGYTF
TRBJ2-5 TRBV7-3 CASSLSAAQETQYF
TRBJ1-1 TRBV6-1 CATSQWGREAFF
TRBJ2-7 TRBV4-1 CASSRLRSEEQYF
TRBJ1-1 TRBV7-9 CASSLGEGAFF
TRBJ1-3 TRBV20-1 CSAEVRDRGGNTIYF
TRBJ2-7 TRBV20-1 CSARGRTENYGEQYF
TRBJ2-5 TRBV7-2 CASTLVGNQETQYF
TRBJ2-2 TRBV7-2 CASIPAGRLNTGELFF
TRBJ2-2 TRBV20-1 CSASGRLAGTRSAGELFF